Reported below is one TCR beta chain. Its antigen is unknown. The data were taken from a study of identical twins. General observations from the study: In zero-insertion analyses, partial confounding could arise from invariant MAIT and iNKT cells. Model-predicted out-of-frame TCR alpha sharing fell below observed values in monozygotic twins.

Trimming cost V 5 bases and J 11 bases, with 21 bases left between them. CDR3 length: 13 residues. Germline V gene lookup returns CDR1 DFQATT and CDR2 SNEGSKA (reference sequence). Via MiXCR, TCRdb re-called the 5' RACE reads, giving one row per CDR3 protein. The sample lists 1.5 million to 2 million distinct CDR3 sequences, 32% occurring once. Sequenced input: cord blood. This TCR was recovered from a newborn girl in good health. The chain links TRBV20-1 to TRBJ2-5, with D hard to call. The CDR3 DNA reads TGCAGTGCTCTCGTGGGGAACTTCAATGAGCAGTACTTC. Translated: CSALVGNFNEQYF.